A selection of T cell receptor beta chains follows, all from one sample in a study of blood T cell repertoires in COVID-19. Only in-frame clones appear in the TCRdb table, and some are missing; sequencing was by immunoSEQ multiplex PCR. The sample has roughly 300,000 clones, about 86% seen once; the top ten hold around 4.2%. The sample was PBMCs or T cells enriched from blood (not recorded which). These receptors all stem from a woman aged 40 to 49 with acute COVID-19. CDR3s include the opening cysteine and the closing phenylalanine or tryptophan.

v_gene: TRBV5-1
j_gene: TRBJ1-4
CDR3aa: CASSSEGQGRGELFF

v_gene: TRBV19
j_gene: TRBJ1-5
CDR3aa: CASQLAGLDSLRPQHF

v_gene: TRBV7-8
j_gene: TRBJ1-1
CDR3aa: CASSEGQSNTEAFF

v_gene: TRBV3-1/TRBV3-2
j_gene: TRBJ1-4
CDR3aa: CASSQGANEKLFF

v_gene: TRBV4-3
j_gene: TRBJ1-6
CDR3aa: CASSQSGDRDNSPLHF

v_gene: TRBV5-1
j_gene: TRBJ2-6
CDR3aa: CASWSGGRSGANVLTF

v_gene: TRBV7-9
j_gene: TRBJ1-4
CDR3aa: CASSQQGRGEKLFF

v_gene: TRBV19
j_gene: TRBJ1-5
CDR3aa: CASSLGQGGSQPQHF

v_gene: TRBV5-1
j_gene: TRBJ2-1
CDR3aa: CASSSLLNEQFF

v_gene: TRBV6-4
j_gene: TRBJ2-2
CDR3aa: CASSEDVYRANTGELFF

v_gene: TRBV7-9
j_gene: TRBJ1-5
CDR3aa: CASSEDYGNQPQHF

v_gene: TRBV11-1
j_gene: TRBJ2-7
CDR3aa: CASSPRTGRDSYEQYF

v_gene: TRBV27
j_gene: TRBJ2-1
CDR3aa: CASSFQAEPLNEQFF

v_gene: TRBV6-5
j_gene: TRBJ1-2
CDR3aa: CASSPSGGGYGYTF

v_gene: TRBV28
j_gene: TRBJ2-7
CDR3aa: CASRGTSGSPRAYEQYF

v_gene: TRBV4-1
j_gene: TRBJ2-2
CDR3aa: CASSQDGFNTGELFF

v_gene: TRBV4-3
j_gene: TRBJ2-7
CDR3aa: CASSQELAGEQYF

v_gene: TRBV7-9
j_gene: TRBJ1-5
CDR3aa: CASSRGDQPQHF

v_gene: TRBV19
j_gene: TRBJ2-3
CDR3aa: CASTPGGVRLAITDTQYF

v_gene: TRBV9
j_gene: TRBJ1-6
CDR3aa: CASSVSGDNSPLHF

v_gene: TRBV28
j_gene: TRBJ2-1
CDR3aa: CASSSPGLSYNEQFF

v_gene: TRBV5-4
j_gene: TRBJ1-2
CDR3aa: CASSQSGTGFGYGYTF

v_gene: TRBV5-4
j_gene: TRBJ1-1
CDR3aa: CASSLDYQGEAFF

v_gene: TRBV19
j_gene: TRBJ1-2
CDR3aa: CASSRQGNYGYTF

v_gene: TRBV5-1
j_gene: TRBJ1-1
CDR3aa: CASSSGQSRTTEAFF

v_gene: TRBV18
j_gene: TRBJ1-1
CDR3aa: CASSREQGLNTEAFF

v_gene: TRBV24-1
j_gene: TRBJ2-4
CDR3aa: CATSDGTGIIQYF

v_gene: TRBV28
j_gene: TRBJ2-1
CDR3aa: CASNPNDLGTNYNEQFF